This TCR beta chain was documented in a study of cytomegalovirus exposure and HLA in healthy donors. Study outcomes and limitations: Analysis performed later found more than 15,000 TCR beta sequences associated with HLA alleles at 0.05 false discovery rate. It was taken for granted in presence/absence analyses that sequencing depth across donors was roughly uniform.

A remark on this clone: Its antigen is not identified.

The PCR had 60 Vbeta and 13 Jbeta primers. Repertoires were generated with immunoSEQ multiplex PCR, while TCRdb's copy carries only in-frame clones and drops some. The table shows about 99,000 clones, with roughly 83% occurring only once. Material for sequencing was PBMCs. The receptor's source is a male donor in good health and CMV-seropositive.

The CDR3 nucleotides read TGCGCCAGCAGCCAAGTTCCAGGGTACTCTGGAAACACCATATATTTT. Translated: CASSQVPGYSGNTIYF. The chain couples TRBV4-1 to TRBJ1-3, with D possibly matching TRBD1 (5 bases). CDR3 length: 16 amino acids. V gave up 1 base and J gave up 0 bases, with 10 bases separating them. Germline values: CDR1 MGHRA, CDR2 YSYEKL.